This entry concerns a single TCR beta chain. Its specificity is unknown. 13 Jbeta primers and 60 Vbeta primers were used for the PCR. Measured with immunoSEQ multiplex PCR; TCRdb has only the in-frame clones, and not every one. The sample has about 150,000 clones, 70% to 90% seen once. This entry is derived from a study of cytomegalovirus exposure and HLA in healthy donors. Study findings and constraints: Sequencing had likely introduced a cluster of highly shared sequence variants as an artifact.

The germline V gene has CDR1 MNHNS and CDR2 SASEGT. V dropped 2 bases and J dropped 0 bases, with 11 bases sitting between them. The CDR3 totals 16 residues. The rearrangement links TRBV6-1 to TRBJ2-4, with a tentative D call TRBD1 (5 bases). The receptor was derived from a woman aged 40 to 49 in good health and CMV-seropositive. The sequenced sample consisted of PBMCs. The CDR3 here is CASSEYGAQAKNIQYF. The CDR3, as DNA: TGTGCCAGCAGTGAATATGGGGCCCAAGCCAAAAACATTCAGTACTTC.